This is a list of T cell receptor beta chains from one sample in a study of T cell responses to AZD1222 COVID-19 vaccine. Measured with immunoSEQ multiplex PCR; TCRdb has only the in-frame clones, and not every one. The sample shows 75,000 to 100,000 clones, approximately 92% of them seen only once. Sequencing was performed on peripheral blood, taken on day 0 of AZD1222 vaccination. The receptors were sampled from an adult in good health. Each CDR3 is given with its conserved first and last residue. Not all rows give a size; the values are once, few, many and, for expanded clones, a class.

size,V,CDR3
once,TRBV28,CASSLFGTIGGELFF
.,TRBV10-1,CASSESGAALYEQYF
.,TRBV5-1,CASQGWDSTYNEQFF
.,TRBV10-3,CAINQTGISNQPQHF
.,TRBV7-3,CASSSDRGRYYEQYF
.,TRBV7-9,CASSLAGANQPQHF
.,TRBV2,CASRDRGLFTEAFF
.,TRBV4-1,CASSRGQNTGELFF
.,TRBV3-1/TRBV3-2,CASSQGWTGPYSYEQYF
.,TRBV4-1,CASSPIGQKSSNEQYF
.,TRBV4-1,CASSQDEGTYEQYF
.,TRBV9,CASSLRDRETYYTF
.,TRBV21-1,CASSATGTGAYNEQFF
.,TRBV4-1,CASSQVTGDYGYTF
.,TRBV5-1,CASSTGQGGSTEAFF
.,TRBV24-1,CATSDPRTGNTGELFF
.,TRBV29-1,CSVGPEGGPYGYTF
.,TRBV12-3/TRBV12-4,CASRTGAGNTIYF
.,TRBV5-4,CASSPGGDQETQYF
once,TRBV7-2,CASSLALAGGLYNEQFF
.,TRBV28,CASSPHVYEQYF
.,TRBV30,CAWSVSGGSYGYTF
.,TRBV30,CAWSETSTDTQYF
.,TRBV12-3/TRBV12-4,CASSLQGLYEQYF
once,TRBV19,CASSDHRGRVVETQYF
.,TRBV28,CASSLQYEQYF
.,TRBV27,CASSFLAGAYEQYF
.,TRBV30,CAWSVRGNQPQHF
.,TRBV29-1,CSVETSGRNEQFF
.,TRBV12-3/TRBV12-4,CASSWSQYEQYF
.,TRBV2,CASSISGQVHGYTF
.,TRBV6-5,CASSSFRFSNQPQHF
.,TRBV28,CASINLRDGAIGTLHF
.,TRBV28,CASSLSTLDEQYF
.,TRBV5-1,CASNQGARAGELFF
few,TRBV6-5,CASSGLAGVLGTQYF
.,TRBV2,CASSLPRGPSGNQPQHF
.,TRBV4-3,CASSQDSGGKGTYEQYF
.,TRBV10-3,CAISGRRNYGYTF
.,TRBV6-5,CASRGGNEQYF
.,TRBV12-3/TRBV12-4,CASTRGVTEAFF
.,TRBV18,CASPPRLAGGGNEQFF
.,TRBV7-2,CASGPFTSGSYEQYF
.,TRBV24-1,CATSDSQVPLGYTF
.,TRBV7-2,CASSFGQGAQPQHF
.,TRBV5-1,CASSLVASSGNTIYF
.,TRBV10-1,CASKRATSGGSSTDTQYF
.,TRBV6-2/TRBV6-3,CASSFSGVGTTYNEQFF
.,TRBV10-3,CAISTDREYSNQPQHF
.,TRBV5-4,CASSLATGVNTEAFF
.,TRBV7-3,CASSTGPPPGELFF
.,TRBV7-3,CASSSSGTGGRETQYF
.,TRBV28,CASSLLTGGTYEQYF
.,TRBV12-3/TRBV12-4,CASSLNEKLFF